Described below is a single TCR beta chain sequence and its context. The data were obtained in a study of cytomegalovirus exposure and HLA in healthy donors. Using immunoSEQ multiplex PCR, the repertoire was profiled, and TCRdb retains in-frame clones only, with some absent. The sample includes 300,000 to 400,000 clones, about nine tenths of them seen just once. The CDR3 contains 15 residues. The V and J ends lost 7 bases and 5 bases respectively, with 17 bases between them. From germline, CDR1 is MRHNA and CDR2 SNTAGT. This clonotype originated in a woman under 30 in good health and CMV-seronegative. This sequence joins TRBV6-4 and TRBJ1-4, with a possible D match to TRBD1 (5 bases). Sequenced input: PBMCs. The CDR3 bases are TGTGCCAGCACCTCCCCACCCCGGGGGAATGAAAAACTGTTTTTT. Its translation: CASTSPPRGNEKLFF.